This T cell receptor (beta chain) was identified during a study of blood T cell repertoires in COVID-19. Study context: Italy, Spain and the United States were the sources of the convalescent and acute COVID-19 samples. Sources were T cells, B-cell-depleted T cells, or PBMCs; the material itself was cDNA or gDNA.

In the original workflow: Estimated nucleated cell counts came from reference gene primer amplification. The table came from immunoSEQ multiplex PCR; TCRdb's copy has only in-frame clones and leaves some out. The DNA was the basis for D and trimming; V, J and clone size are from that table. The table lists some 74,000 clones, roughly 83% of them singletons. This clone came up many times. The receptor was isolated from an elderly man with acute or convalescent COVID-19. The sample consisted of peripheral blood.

The CDR3 spells CASSPGSSYNEQFF. The CDR3 nucleotides are TGTGCCAGCAGTCCAGGGTCATCCTACAATGAGCAGTTCTTC. The chain uses TRBV6-2 or TRBV6-3 and TRBJ2-1; perhaps TRBD1 as D (5 bases). V lost 5 bases to trimming and J lost 1 base, with 9 bases between them. The CDR3 totals 14 residues. Looked up from germline, CDR1 is MNHEY and CDR2 is SVGEGT.